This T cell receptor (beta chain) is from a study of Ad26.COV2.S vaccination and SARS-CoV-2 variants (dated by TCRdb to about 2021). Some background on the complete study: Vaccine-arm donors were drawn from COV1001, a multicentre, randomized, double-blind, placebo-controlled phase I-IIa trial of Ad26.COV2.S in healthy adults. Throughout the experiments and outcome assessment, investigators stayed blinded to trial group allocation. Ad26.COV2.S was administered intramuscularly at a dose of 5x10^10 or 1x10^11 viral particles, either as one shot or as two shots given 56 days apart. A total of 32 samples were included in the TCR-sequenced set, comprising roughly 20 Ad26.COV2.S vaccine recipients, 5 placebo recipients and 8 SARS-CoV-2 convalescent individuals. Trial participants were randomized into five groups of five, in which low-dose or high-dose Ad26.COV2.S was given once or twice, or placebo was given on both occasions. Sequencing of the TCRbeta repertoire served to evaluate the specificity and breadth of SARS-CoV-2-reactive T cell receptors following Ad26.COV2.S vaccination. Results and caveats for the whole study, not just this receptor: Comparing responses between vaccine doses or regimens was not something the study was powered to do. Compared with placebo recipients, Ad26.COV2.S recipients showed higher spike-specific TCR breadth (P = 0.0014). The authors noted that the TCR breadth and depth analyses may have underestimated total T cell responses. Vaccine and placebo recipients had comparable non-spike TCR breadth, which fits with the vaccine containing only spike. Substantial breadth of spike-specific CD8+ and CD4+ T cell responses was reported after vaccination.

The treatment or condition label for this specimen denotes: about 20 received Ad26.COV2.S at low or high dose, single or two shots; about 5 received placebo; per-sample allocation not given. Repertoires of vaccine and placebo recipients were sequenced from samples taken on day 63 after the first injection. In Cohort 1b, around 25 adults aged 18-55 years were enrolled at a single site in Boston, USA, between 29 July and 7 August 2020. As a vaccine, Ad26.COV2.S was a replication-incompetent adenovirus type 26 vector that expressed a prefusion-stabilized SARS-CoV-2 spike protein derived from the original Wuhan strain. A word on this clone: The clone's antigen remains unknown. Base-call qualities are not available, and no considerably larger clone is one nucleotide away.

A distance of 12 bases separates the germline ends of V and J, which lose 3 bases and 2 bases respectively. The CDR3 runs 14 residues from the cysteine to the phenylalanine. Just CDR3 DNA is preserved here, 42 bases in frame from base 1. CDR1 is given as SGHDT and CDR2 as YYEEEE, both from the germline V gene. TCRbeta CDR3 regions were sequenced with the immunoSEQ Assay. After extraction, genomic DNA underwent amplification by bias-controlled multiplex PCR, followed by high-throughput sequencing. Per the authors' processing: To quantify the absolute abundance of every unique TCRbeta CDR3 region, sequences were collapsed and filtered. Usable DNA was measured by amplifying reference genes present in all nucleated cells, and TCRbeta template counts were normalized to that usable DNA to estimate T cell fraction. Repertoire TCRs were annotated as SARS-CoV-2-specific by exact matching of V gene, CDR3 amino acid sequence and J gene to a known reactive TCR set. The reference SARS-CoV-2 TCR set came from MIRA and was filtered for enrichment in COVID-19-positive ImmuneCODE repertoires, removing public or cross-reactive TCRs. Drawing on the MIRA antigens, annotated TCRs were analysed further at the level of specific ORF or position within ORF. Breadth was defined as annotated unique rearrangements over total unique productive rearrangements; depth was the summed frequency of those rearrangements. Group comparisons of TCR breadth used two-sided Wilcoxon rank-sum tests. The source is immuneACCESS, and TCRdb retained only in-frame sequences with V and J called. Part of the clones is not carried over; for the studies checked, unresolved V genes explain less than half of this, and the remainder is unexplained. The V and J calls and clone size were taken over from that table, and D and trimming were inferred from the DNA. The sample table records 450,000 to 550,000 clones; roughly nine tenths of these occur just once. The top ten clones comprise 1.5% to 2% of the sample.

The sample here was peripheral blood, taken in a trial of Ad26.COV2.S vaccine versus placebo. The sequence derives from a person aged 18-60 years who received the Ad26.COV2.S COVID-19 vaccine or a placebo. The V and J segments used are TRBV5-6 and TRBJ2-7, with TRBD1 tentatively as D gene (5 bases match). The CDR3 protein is CASSSGTGTYEQYF. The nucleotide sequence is TGTGCCAGCAGCTCAGGCACAGGAACCTACGAGCAGTACTTC.